This T cell receptor beta chain was sequenced for a study of identical twins. TCRdb processed the 5' RACE reads anew with MiXCR; each CDR3 protein has one entry. The repertoire holds 210,000 or so distinct CDR3 sequences, approximately 15% seen once, with 35% to 45% in the top ten. This clonotype was recorded a few times. The length of the CDR3 is 11 residues. Trimming removed 0 bases from V and 6 bases from J, with 3 bases in between. CDR1 and CDR2 from the germline V gene are MGHRA and YSYEKL. Another study also made use of these data, one on T cells expressing NK-cell markers.

Sequencing used CD8+ T cells sorted from blood. The genes are TRBV4-1 and TRBJ2-7; D unresolved. This sequence originates from a woman between 18 and 30 years old in good health. This CDR3 reads CASSQEGEQYF. In DNA form, the CDR3 reads TGCGCCAGCAGCCAAGAAGGCGAGCAGTACTTC.